A selection of T cell receptor beta chains follows, all from one sample in a study of blood T cell repertoires in COVID-19. The protocol was immunoSEQ multiplex PCR, while the TCRdb copy is restricted to in-frame clones and leaves out a portion. Of about 130,000 clones listed, about 88% are singletons. The specimen was PBMCs or T cells enriched from blood (not recorded which). The receptors come from a woman aged 50 to 60 who had recovered from COVID-19. The CDR3 runs from the conserved cysteine through the conserved F or W. The D gene is left open where the match is weak. Size is omitted from some rows. Given values are once, few, many or a class for expanded clones.

J: TRBJ2-7
D: .
V: TRBV6-5
size: .
CDR3: CASSILAGTYEQYF
DNA: TGTGCCAGCAGTATACTAGCTGGAACCTACGAGCAGTACTTC

J: TRBJ2-7
D: TRBD2
V: TRBV3-1/TRBV3-2
size: few
CDR3: CASSQRRGGSHEQYF
DNA: TGTGCCAGCAGCCAACGACGCGGGGGGTCCCACGAGCAGTACTTC

J: TRBJ2-2
D: .
V: TRBV5-1
size: few
CDR3: CASSLRGIPVDTGELFF
DNA: TGCGCCAGCAGCTTGAGGGGTATTCCGGTGGACACCGGGGAGCTGTTTTTT

J: TRBJ1-5
D: .
V: TRBV2
size: .
CDR3: CASSDRGGNQPQHF
DNA: TGTGCCAGCAGTGACCGGGGAGGCAATCAGCCCCAGCATTTT

J: TRBJ2-5
D: .
V: TRBV4-1
size: .
CDR3: CASSQEGGLETQYF
DNA: TGCGCCAGCAGCCAAGAAGGCGGGTTGGAGACCCAGTACTTC

J: TRBJ1-6
D: .
V: TRBV5-4
size: .
CDR3: CASSFRQGLNSPLHF
DNA: TGTGCCAGCAGCTTTCGGCAGGGACTTAATTCACCCCTCCACTTT

J: TRBJ1-4
D: .
V: TRBV21-1
size: .
CDR3: CASSKPRFGAGEKLFF
DNA: TGTGCCAGCAGCAAACCTAGGTTCGGCGCCGGTGAAAAACTGTTTTTT

J: TRBJ2-7
D: TRBD1
V: TRBV25-1
size: .
CDR3: CASSEIQGAIYEQYF
DNA: TGTGCCAGCAGTGAAATTCAGGGGGCGATTTACGAGCAGTACTTC

J: TRBJ2-1
D: .
V: TRBV7-2
size: .
CDR3: CASSFESSNEQFF
DNA: TGTGCCAGCAGCTTCGAGTCTTCCAATGAGCAGTTCTTC

J: TRBJ2-7
D: TRBD1
V: TRBV27
size: .
CDR3: CASSLGQGVFEQYF
DNA: TGTGCCAGCAGTTTGGGACAGGGGGTATTCGAGCAGTACTTC

J: TRBJ1-1
D: TRBD1
V: TRBV10-3
size: .
CDR3: CAIRSTGGFEAFF
DNA: TGTGCCATCAGATCGACAGGGGGGTTTGAAGCTTTCTTT

J: TRBJ2-1
D: .
V: TRBV11-3
size: .
CDR3: CASSPDYSSYNEQFF
DNA: TGTGCCAGCAGCCCGGACTATAGCTCCTACAATGAGCAGTTCTTC

J: TRBJ2-5
D: TRBD1
V: TRBV5-1
size: .
CDR3: CASSLQTGGRETQYF
DNA: TGCGCCAGCAGCCTTCAGACAGGGGGCAGGGAGACCCAGTACTTC

J: TRBJ2-1
D: .
V: TRBV18
size: .
CDR3: CASSPRAAYNEQFF
DNA: TGTGCCAGCTCACCACGGGCAGCATACAATGAGCAGTTCTTC

J: TRBJ1-2
D: TRBD1
V: TRBV2
size: once
CDR3: CASSFRRDRDGYTF
DNA: TGTGCCAGCAGCTTCCGCCGGGACAGGGATGGCTACACCTTC

J: TRBJ2-1
D: TRBD2
V: TRBV5-1
size: .
CDR3: CASSMTSGGISSYNEQFF
DNA: TGCGCCAGCAGCATGACTAGCGGGGGTATAAGCTCCTACAATGAGCAGTTCTTC

J: TRBJ1-1
D: .
V: TRBV5-8
size: .
CDR3: CASSSWTFQNTEAFF
DNA: TGTGCCAGCAGCTCCTGGACTTTTCAGAACACTGAAGCTTTCTTT

J: TRBJ2-7
D: .
V: TRBV13
size: .
CDR3: CASSERGLTYEQYF
DNA: TGTGCCAGCAGCGAGAGAGGACTCACCTACGAGCAGTACTTC

J: TRBJ2-5
D: .
V: TRBV9
size: .
CDR3: CASSVSLFGTPKASQETQYF
DNA: TGTGCCAGCAGCGTATCCCTCTTCGGGACTCCAAAGGCGTCCCAAGAGACCCAGTACTTC

J: TRBJ1-2
D: .
V: TRBV5-6
size: .
CDR3: CASSLYRTANYGYTF
DNA: TGTGCCAGCAGCTTGTATAGGACAGCTAACTATGGCTACACCTTC

J: TRBJ1-1
D: TRBD1
V: TRBV19
size: .
CDR3: CASTINRGDGEAFF
DNA: TGTGCCAGTACCATAAACAGGGGCGATGGTGAAGCTTTCTTT

J: TRBJ1-2
D: TRBD1
V: TRBV12-3/TRBV12-4
size: .
CDR3: CASKGAWTEGYTF
DNA: TGTGCCAGCAAGGGGGCCTGGACAGAGGGCTACACCTTC

J: TRBJ1-1
D: .
V: TRBV7-8
size: .
CDR3: CASSYSLGIGDTEAFF
DNA: TGTGCCAGCAGCTACTCGCTAGGGATAGGGGACACTGAAGCTTTCTTT

J: TRBJ1-3
D: .
V: TRBV7-9
size: .
CDR3: CASSLDRVTGNTIYF
DNA: TGTGCCAGCAGCCTAGACAGAGTAACTGGAAACACCATATATTTT

J: TRBJ1-1
D: .
V: TRBV19
size: .
CDR3: CASSIVGAGPEAFF
DNA: TGTGCCAGTAGTATAGTTGGGGCAGGCCCCGAAGCTTTCTTT

J: TRBJ1-2
D: .
V: TRBV3-1/TRBV3-2
size: .
CDR3: CASSPREDYGYTF
DNA: TGTGCCAGCAGCCCCCGGGAGGACTATGGCTACACCTTC

J: TRBJ2-5
D: TRBD1
V: TRBV13
size: .
CDR3: CASSSGQGQETQYF
DNA: TGTGCCAGCAGTTCGGGACAGGGTCAAGAGACCCAGTACTTC

J: TRBJ1-5
D: TRBD1
V: TRBV23-1
size: .
CDR3: CASSRVKGADNQPQHF
DNA: TGCGCCAGCAGTCGAGTGAAGGGGGCGGACAATCAGCCCCAGCATTTT

J: TRBJ1-2
D: TRBD1
V: TRBV11-2
size: .
CDR3: CASSGIRDRHYGYTF
DNA: TGTGCCAGCAGCGGGATTCGGGACAGACACTATGGCTACACCTTC

J: TRBJ1-1
D: .
V: TRBV5-8
size: .
CDR3: CASSQANTEAFF
DNA: TGTGCCAGCAGCCAAGCGAACACTGAAGCTTTCTTT

J: TRBJ2-3
D: .
V: TRBV12-5
size: .
CDR3: CASGAYPLNTQYF
DNA: TGTGCTAGTGGTGCCTACCCACTTAATACGCAGTATTTT

J: TRBJ1-1
D: TRBD1
V: TRBV5-1
size: .
CDR3: CASSLEGQGYTEAFF
DNA: TGCGCCAGCAGCTTGGAGGGACAGGGCTACACTGAAGCTTTCTTT

J: TRBJ2-7
D: .
V: TRBV6-2/TRBV6-3
size: .
CDR3: CASSYSSEGRRGGSYEQYF
DNA: TGTGCCAGCAGTTACTCGAGTGAGGGGCGCAGGGGAGGGTCCTACGAGCAGTACTTC

J: TRBJ2-7
D: .
V: TRBV2
size: .
CDR3: CASRAGFWGHEGYEQYF
DNA: TGTGCCAGCAGAGCCGGCTTCTGGGGGCACGAAGGGTACGAGCAGTACTTC

J: TRBJ1-3
D: .
V: TRBV7-2
size: .
CDR3: CASSLWSSGNTIYF
DNA: TGTGCCAGCAGCTTGTGGAGCTCTGGAAACACCATATATTTT

J: TRBJ1-2
D: TRBD1
V: TRBV20-1
size: .
CDR3: CSASGQGRGYTF
DNA: TGCAGTGCTAGTGGACAGGGGCGCGGCTACACCTTC

J: TRBJ1-1
D: .
V: TRBV7-9
size: .
CDR3: CASSLEGPRNGAFF
DNA: TGTGCCAGCAGCTTAGAGGGGCCCCGAAATGGAGCTTTCTTT

J: TRBJ1-5
D: TRBD1
V: TRBV7-6
size: .
CDR3: CASSPRQGNQPQHF
DNA: TGTGCCAGCAGCCCCCGACAGGGTAATCAGCCCCAGCATTTT

J: TRBJ2-7
D: TRBD2
V: TRBV3-1/TRBV3-2
size: .
CDR3: CASSQEGLAGGFKGYEQYF
DNA: TGTGCCAGCAGCCAAGAGGGACTAGCGGGGGGGTTTAAAGGCTACGAGCAGTACTTC

J: TRBJ2-7
D: TRBD1
V: TRBV4-3
size: .
CDR3: CASSQDNRDRGIYEQYF
DNA: TGCGCCAGCAGCCAAGACAACCGGGACAGGGGGATTTACGAGCAGTACTTC

J: TRBJ2-7
D: TRBD1
V: TRBV29-1
size: .
CDR3: CSVSSGTGYSYEQYF
DNA: TGCAGCGTCTCCTCCGGGACAGGGTACTCTTACGAGCAGTACTTC

J: TRBJ2-3
D: .
V: TRBV9
size: .
CDR3: CASSVVPEGEDTQYF
DNA: TGTGCCAGCAGCGTAGTGCCAGAGGGAGAAGATACGCAGTATTTT

J: TRBJ1-2
D: .
V: TRBV7-9
size: .
CDR3: CASSPTYGYTF
DNA: TGTGCCAGCAGCCCTACCTATGGCTACACCTTC

J: TRBJ2-1
D: TRBD1
V: TRBV15
size: .
CDR3: CATSPRQGFYNEQFF
DNA: TGTGCCACCAGCCCGCGACAGGGGTTCTACAATGAGCAGTTCTTC

J: TRBJ2-3
D: TRBD2
V: TRBV7-2
size: .
CDR3: CASSLTSGGGFSTDTQYF
DNA: TGTGCCAGCAGCTTGACTAGCGGGGGAGGGTTTAGCACAGATACGCAGTATTTT

J: TRBJ1-1
D: TRBD1
V: TRBV7-9
size: .
CDR3: CASSLGQGSTEAFF
DNA: TGTGCCAGCAGTTTGGGACAGGGATCCACTGAAGCTTTCTTT

J: TRBJ1-5
D: .
V: TRBV6-5
size: .
CDR3: CASSSTEYSNQPQHF
DNA: TGTGCCAGCAGTTCTACAGAGTATAGCAATCAGCCCCAGCATTTT

J: TRBJ2-7
D: .
V: TRBV4-1
size: .
CDR3: CASSQGGQISYEQYF
DNA: TGCGCCAGCAGCCAAGGGGGGCAGATCTCCTACGAGCAGTACTTC

J: TRBJ1-1
D: .
V: TRBV10-1
size: .
CDR3: CASRIPGHYGFF
DNA: TGCGCCAGCAGGATACCGGGACATTATGGTTTCTTT

J: TRBJ2-3
D: .
V: TRBV27
size: .
CDR3: CASLHGATQYF
DNA: TGTGCCAGCCTTCATGGAGCCACGCAGTATTTT

J: TRBJ2-7
D: .
V: TRBV3-1/TRBV3-2
size: .
CDR3: CASSHHDRRSSYEQYF
DNA: TGTGCCAGCAGCCATCACGACAGGAGGAGCTCCTACGAGCAGTACTTC

J: TRBJ2-3
D: TRBD2
V: TRBV7-8
size: .
CDR3: CATRLAGEVDTQYF
DNA: TGTGCCACCAGACTAGCGGGGGAGGTAGATACGCAGTATTTT

J: TRBJ1-3
D: .
V: TRBV27
size: .
CDR3: CASRSFSGNTIYF
DNA: TGTGCCAGCAGGTCGTTTAGTGGAAACACCATATATTTT

J: TRBJ2-1
D: .
V: TRBV7-2
size: few
CDR3: CASSWTVSSYNEQFF
DNA: TGTGCCAGCAGCTGGACTGTGAGCTCCTACAATGAGCAGTTCTTC

J: TRBJ1-5
D: TRBD1
V: TRBV7-9
size: .
CDR3: CASSQGQGDQPQHF
DNA: TGTGCCAGCAGCCAGGGACAGGGGGATCAGCCCCAGCATTTT